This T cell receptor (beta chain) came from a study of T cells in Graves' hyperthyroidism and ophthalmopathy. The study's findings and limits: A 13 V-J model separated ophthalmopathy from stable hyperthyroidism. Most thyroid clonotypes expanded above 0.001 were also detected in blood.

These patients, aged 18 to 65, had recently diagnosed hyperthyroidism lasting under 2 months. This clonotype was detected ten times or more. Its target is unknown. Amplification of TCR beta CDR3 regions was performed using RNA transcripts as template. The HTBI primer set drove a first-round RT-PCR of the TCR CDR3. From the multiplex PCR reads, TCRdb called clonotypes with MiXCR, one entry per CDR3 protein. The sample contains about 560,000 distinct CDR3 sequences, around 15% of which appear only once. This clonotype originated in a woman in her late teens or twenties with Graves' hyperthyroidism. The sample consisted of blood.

The CDR3 nucleotides are TGTGCCAGCAGTTTACCCGTTTTGGTTAGCGGGGAGCTTGAGCAGTTCTTC. Protein product: CASSLPVLVSGELEQFF. The chain links TRBV12-3 or TRBV12-4 to TRBJ2-1; 8 bases fit TRBD2. CDR3 length equals 17 residues. With 2 bases clipped from V and 9 bases from J, the junction kept 15 bases outside the gene matches.